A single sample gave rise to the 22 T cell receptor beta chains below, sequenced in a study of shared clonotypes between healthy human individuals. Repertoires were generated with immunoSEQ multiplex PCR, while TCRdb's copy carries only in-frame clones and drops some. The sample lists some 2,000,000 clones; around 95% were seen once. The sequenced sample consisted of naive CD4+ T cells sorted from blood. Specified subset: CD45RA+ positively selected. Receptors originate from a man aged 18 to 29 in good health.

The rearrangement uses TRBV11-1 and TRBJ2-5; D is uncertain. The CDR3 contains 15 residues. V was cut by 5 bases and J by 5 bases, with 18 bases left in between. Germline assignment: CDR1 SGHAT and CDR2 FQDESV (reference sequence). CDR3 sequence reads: CASSPRWGTGETQYF. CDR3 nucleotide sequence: TGTGCCAGCAGCCCTCGTTGGGGTACTGGGGAGACCCAGTACTTC.

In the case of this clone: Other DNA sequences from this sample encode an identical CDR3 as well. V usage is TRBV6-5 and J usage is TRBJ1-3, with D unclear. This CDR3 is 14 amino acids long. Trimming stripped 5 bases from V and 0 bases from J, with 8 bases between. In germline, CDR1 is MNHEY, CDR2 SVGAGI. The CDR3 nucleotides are TGTGCCAGCAGTAGGACGTCCTCTGGAAACACCATATATTTT. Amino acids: CASSRTSSGNTIYF.

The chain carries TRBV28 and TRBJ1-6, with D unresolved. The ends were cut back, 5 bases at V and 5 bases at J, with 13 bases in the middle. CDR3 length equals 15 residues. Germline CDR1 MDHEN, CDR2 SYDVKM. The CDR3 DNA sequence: TGTGCCAGCAGTACCCACACAGATAATAATTCACCCCTCCACTTT. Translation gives CASSTHTDNNSPLHF.

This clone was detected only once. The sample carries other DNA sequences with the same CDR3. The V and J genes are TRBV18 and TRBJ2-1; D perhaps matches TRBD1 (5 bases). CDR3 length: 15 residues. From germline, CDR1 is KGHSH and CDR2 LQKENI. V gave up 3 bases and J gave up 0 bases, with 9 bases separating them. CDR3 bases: TGTGCCAGCTCACCGGACATTAGCTCCTACAATGAGCAGTTCTTC. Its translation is CASSPDISSYNEQFF.

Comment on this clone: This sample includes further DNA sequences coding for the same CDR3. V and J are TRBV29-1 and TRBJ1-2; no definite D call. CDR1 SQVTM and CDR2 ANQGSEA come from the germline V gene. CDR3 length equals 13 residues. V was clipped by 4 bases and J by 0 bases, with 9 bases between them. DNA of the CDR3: TGCAGCGTTGTTGAGGGAGCTAACTATGGCTACACCTTC. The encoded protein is CSVVEGANYGYTF. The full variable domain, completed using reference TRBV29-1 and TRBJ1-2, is SAVISQKPSRDICQRGTSLTIQCQVDSQVTMMFWYRQQPGQSLTLIATANQGSEATYESGFVIDKFPISRPNLTFSTLTVSNMSPEDSSIYLCSVVEGANYGYTFGSGTRLTVV.

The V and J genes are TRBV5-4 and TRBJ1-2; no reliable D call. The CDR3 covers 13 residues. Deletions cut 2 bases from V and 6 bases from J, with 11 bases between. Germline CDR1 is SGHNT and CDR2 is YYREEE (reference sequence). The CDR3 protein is CASSFPGTDGYTF. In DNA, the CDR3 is TGTGCCAGCAGCTTCCCCGGAACGGATGGCTACACCTTC.

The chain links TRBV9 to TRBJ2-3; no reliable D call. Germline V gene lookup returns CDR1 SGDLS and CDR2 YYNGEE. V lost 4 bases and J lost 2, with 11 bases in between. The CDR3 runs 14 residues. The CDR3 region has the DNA TGTGCCAGCAGCCGTTCACCCTACACAGATACGCAGTATTTT. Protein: CASSRSPYTDTQYF.

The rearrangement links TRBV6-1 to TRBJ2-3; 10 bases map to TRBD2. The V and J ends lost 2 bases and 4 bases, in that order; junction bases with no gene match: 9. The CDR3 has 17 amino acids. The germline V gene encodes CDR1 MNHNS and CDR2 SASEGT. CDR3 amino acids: CASSETRLAGESDTQYF. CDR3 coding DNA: TGTGCCAGCAGTGAAACCCGACTAGCGGGTGAGTCAGATACGCAGTATTTT.

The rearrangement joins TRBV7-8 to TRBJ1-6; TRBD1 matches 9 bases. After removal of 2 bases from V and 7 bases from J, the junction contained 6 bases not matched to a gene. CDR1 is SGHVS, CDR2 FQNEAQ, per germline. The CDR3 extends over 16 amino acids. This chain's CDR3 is CASSLRDRVDNSPLHF. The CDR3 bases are TGTGCCAGCAGCTTACGGGACAGGGTCGACAATTCACCCCTCCACTTT.

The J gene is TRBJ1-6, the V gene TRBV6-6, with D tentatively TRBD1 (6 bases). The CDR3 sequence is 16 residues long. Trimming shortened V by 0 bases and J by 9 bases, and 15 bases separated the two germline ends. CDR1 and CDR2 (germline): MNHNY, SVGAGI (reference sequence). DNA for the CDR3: TGTGCCAGCAGTTACTCGACCGGGGGCACTGGTTCACCCCTCCACTTT. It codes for CASSYSTGGTGSPLHF.

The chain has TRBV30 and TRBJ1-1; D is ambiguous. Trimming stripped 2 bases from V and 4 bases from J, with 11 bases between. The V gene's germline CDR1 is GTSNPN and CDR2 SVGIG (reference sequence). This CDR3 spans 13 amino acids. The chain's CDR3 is CAWSQFPGTEAFF. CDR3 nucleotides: TGTGCCTGGAGTCAGTTTCCGGGCACTGAAGCTTTCTTT.

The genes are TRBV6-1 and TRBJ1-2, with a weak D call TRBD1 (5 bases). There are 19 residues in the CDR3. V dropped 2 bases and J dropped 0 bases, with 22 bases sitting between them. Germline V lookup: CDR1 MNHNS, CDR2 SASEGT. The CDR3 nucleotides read TGTGCCAGCAGTGAAAGAAAAGGTCGGGGGTGGACCGCTAACTATGGCTACACCTTC. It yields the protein CASSERKGRGWTANYGYTF.

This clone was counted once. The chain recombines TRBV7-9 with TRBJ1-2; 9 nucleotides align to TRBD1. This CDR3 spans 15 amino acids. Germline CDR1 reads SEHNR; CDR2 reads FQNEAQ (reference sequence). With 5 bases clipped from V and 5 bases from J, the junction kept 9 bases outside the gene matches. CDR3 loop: CASSGTGTGNYGYTF. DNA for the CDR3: TGTGCCAGCAGCGGAACCGGGACAGGGAATTATGGCTACACCTTC. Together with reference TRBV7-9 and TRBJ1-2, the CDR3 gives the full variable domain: DTGVSQNPRHKITKRGQNVTFRCDPISEHNRLYWYRQTLGQGPEFLTYFQNEAQLEKSRLLSDRFSAERPKGSFSTLEIQRTEQGDSAMYLCASSGTGTGNYGYTFGSGTRLTVV.

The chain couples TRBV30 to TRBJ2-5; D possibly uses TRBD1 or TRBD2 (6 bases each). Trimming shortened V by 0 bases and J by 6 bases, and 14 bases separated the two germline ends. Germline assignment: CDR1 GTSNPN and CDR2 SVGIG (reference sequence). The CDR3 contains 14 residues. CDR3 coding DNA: TGTGCCTGGAGTGTAGGGGGGTATCAAAAGACCCAGTACTTC. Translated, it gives CAWSVGGYQKTQYF.

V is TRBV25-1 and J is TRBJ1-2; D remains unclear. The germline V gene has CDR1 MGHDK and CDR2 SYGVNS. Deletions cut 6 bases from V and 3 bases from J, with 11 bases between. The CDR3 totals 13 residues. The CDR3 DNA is TGTGCCAGCAGAGGCGAAGGGCACTATGGCTACACCTTC. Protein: CASRGEGHYGYTF.

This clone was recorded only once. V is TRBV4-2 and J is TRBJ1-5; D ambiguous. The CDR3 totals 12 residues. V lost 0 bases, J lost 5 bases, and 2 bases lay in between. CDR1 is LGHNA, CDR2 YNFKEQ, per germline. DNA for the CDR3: TGTGCCAGCAGCCAAGATTATCAGCCCCAGCATTTT. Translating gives CASSQDYQPQHF.

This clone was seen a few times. CDR3 nucleotide sequence: TGTGCCTGGAGTGTACCCGGGACAGGGGCTTACGAGCAGTACTTC. Residues: CAWSVPGTGAYEQYF. This chain connects TRBV30 to TRBJ2-7; 10 bases are a match to TRBD1. V dropped 0 bases and J dropped 4; count of bases not matched to a gene: 6. Germline CDR1 GTSNPN, CDR2 SVGIG (reference sequence). This CDR3 spans 15 amino acids.

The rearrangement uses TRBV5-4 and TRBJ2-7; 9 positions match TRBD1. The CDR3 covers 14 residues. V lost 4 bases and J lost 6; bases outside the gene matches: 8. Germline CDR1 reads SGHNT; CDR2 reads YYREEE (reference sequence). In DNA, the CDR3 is TGTGCCAGCAGCCCGGGACAGGGAATTCGCGAGCAGTACTTC. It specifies CASSPGQGIREQYF.

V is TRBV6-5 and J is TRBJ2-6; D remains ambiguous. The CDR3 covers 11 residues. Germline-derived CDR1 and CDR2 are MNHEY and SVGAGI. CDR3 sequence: CVVGRANVLTF. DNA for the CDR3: TGTGTGGTAGGGAGGGCCAACGTCCTGACTTTC.

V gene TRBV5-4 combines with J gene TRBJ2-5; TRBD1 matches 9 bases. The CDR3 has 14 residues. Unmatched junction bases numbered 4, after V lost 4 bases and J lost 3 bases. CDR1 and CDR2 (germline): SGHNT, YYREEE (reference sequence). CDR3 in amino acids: CASSQQGAKETQYF. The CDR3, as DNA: TGTGCCAGCAGCCAACAGGGGGCTAAAGAGACCCAGTACTTC.

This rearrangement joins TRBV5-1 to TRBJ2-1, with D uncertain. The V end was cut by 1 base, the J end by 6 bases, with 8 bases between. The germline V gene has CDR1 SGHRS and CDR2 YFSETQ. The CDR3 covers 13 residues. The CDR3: CASSLMLGNEQFF. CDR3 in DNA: TGCGCCAGCAGCTTGATGCTTGGCAATGAGCAGTTCTTC. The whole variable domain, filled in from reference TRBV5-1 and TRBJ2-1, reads KAGVTQTPRYLIKTRGQQVTLSCSPISGHRSVSWYQQTPGQGLQFLFEYFSETQRNKGNFPGRFSGRQFSNSRSEMNVSTLELGDSALYLCASSLMLGNEQFFGPGTRLTVL.

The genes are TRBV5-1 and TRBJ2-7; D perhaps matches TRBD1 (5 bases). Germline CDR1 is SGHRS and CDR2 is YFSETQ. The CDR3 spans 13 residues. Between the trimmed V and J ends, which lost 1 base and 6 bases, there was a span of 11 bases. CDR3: CASSLTGSPEQYF. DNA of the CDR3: TGCGCCAGCAGCTTGACAGGTTCCCCCGAGCAGTACTTC.